These 7 T cell receptor beta chains were all obtained from the same sample, sequenced in a study of cytomegalovirus exposure and HLA in healthy donors. The PCR ran on 60 Vbeta and 13 Jbeta primers. Profiling relied on immunoSEQ multiplex PCR, and the TCRdb table lists in-frame clones only, not all of them. The table records fewer than 250,000 clones, around 87% of them present only once. The sequenced sample was PBMCs. Source of these receptors: a boy aged 2 to 9 in good health and CMV-seronegative.

J is TRBJ2-3 and V is TRBV25-1, with D possibly being TRBD1 (6 bases). In germline, CDR1 is MGHDK, CDR2 SYGVNS. The CDR3 covers 11 residues. V was cut by 6 bases and J by 7 bases, with 8 bases left in between. Here the CDR3 reads CASRQGYTQYF. The CDR3 region has the DNA TGTGCCAGCAGGCAGGGGTATACGCAGTATTTT. Supplemented by reference TRBV25-1 and TRBJ2-3, the full variable domain reads EADIYQTPRYLVIGTGKKITLECSQTMGHDKMYWYQQDPGMELHLIHYSYGVNSTEKGDLSSESTVSRIRTEHFPLTLESARPSHTSQYLCASRQGYTQYFGPGTRLTVL.

This sequence joins TRBV2 and TRBJ1-2; 7 bases align to TRBD1. Germline CDR1 SNHLY, CDR2 FYNNEI. The CDR3 runs to 14 residues. The ends lost 6 bases at V and 5 bases at J; junction bases unmatched: 9. For the CDR3, the DNA is TGTGCCAGCAGCCCCGGGACAGCTGAATATGGCTACACCTTC. It encodes CASSPGTAEYGYTF.

This clone appeared a few times. The CDR3 loop is CASSGGQGYNEQFF. The CDR3 nucleotides are TGTGCCAGCAGTGGGGGACAGGGTTACAATGAGCAGTTCTTC. This rearrangement joins TRBV27 to TRBJ2-1, with TRBD1 identical over 9 bases. The CDR3 is 14 amino acids. CDR1 is MNHEY, CDR2 SMNVEV, per germline (reference sequence). The J segment lost 4 bases and the V segment lost 5 bases, leaving 3 bases of the junction unmatched.

The gene calls are TRBV10-1 and TRBJ2-1; 9 bases map to TRBD2. The CDR3 contains 14 residues. Trimming at V came to 3 bases and at J to 10 bases, leaving 7 bases not matched to a gene. CDR1 is WNHNN and CDR2 is SYGVQD in the germline V gene (reference sequence). The CDR3 protein is CASSDPGGGGEQFF. CDR3 coding DNA: TGCGCCAGCAGTGACCCCGGCGGGGGGGGAGAGCAGTTCTTC.

The rearrangement uses TRBV9 and TRBJ2-3; no clear D. The CDR3 loop spans 14 amino acids. Between the trimmed V and J ends, which lost 3 bases and 0 bases, there was a span of 8 bases. Per the germline V gene, CDR1 is SGDLS and CDR2 is YYNGEE. The CDR3: CASSGHSSTDTQYF. CDR3 coding DNA: TGTGCCAGCAGCGGACATTCTAGCACAGATACGCAGTATTTT.

The J gene is TRBJ2-7, the V gene TRBV20-1; D remains unclear. The CDR3 loop spans 11 amino acids. V gave up 1 base and J gave up 6 bases, with 7 bases separating them. The germline CDR1 and CDR2 sequences are DFQATT and SNEGSKA (reference sequence). CDR3 in DNA: TGCAGTGCTAGAGCCAACACCGAGCAGTACTTC. Its translation: CSARANTEQYF.

The chain joins TRBV30 to TRBJ1-5; D possibly corresponds to TRBD1 (5 bases). CDR1 and CDR2 (germline): GTSNPN, SVGIG (reference sequence). V shed 0 bases and J shed 1 base, with 7 bases lying between them. This CDR3 has 14 residues. CDR3 nucleotide sequence: TGTGCCTGGAGTGTAGGGGTAAGCAATCAGCCCCAGCATTTT. It is translated as CAWSVGVSNQPQHF.